This T cell receptor (beta chain) was captured by sequencing in a study of persistence of HIV-infected CD4 T cells. This was the immunoSEQ version 4 assay in survey mode. Template was genomic DNA at about 9.8 ng/uL, with up to 1 ug used per sample. The method was immunoSEQ multiplex PCR; TCRdb's version includes in-frame clones alone and lacks a portion of them. The table records tens of thousands of clones, roughly 82% of them present only once. Comment on this clone: As yet, its antigen is unknown.

Study results and limitations: Antigen-responding cells were enriched for degenerate expanded CDR3beta sequences.

Germline V gene sequence: CDR1 LGHNT, CDR2 FRNRAP. Trimming removed 0 bases from V and 1 base from J, with 10 bases in between. The CDR3 length is 16 residues. Cells were stimulated with CMV-infected fibroblast lysates at 10 ug/mL. CD40L/CD69 double-negative CD45RO-high memory CD4+ T cells were collected. Donors had CD4+ T cell counts above 400 cells/uL and were CMV-seropositive. The sequence derives from an adult woman with HIV who was CMV-seropositive. The chain joins TRBV12-5 to TRBJ2-4, with D possibly TRBD1 on 6 matching bases. Specimen: CD4+ T cells sorted from PBMCs after roughly 18-hour stimulation, collected from a patient who received antiretroviral therapy. CDR3 nucleotide sequence: TGTGCTAGTGGTTTGGTATATCAGGGGGCCAAAAACATTCAGTACTTC. This gives the protein CASGLVYQGAKNIQYF.